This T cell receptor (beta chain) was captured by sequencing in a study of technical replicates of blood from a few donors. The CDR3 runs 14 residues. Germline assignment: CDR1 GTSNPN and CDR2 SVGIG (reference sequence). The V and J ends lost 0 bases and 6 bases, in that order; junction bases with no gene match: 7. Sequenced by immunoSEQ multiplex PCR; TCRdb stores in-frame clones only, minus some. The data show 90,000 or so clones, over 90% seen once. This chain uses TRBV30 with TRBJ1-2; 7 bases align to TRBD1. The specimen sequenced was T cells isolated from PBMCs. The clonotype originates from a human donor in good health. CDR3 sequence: CAWSVLRTGHGYTF. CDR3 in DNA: TGTGCCTGGAGTGTACTGAGGACAGGACATGGCTACACCTTC.